One sample yielded the 25 T cell receptor beta chains listed below, sequenced in a study of cytomegalovirus exposure and HLA in healthy donors. Primers for the PCR totalled 60 Vbeta and 13 Jbeta. Sequenced by immunoSEQ multiplex PCR; TCRdb stores in-frame clones only, minus some. The sample has about 130,000 clones, about 80% seen once. Sequenced material: PBMCs. These receptors were obtained from a man aged 25 to 40 in good health and CMV-seronegative.

The chain carries TRBV4-2 and TRBJ2-1, with D perhaps TRBD2 (6 bases). This CDR3 spans 18 amino acids. Trimming shortened V by 1 base and J by 3 bases, and 19 bases separated the two germline ends. Germline-derived CDR1 and CDR2 are LGHNA and YNFKEQ. CDR3 region: CASSQGGWGGAIYNEQFF. CDR3 nucleotide sequence: TGTGCCAGCAGCCAAGGTGGTTGGGGAGGTGCCATCTACAATGAGCAGTTCTTC.

This clone appeared a few times. The chain links TRBV30 to TRBJ2-7, with a possible D match to TRBD2 (5 bases). Germline CDR1 GTSNPN, CDR2 SVGIG (reference sequence). There are 13 residues in the CDR3. The ends were cut back, 0 bases at V and 0 bases at J, with 6 bases in the middle. The CDR3 reads CAWSVTSSYEQYF. For the CDR3, the DNA is TGTGCCTGGAGTGTAACTAGCTCCTACGAGCAGTACTTC.

The J gene is TRBJ1-2, the V gene TRBV12-5, with D possibly TRBD1 on 5 matching bases. V gave up 2 bases and J gave up 1 base, with 17 bases separating them. This CDR3 has 17 residues. Germline V gene data show CDR1 as LGHNT and CDR2 as FRNRAP. The CDR3, as DNA: TGTGCTAGTGGTTTGCCTCCCCGACAGAACTATAACTATGGCTACACCTTC. This gives the protein CASGLPPRQNYNYGYTF.

The gene calls are TRBV27 and TRBJ2-6; TRBD1 aligns across 10 bases. Germline V lookup: CDR1 MNHEY, CDR2 SMNVEV (reference sequence). J gave up 3 bases and V 8 bases, and 10 bases lay outside the gene matches. The CDR3 totals 17 residues. The CDR3 nucleotides are TGTGCCAGCCTTTTGTCGGGACAGGGGTATGGGGCCAACGTCCTGACTTTC. Amino acids: CASLLSGQGYGANVLTF.

The rearrangement joins TRBV18 to TRBJ2-5, with D perhaps matching TRBD2 (7 bases). V was shortened by 2 bases and J by 4 bases, with 14 bases between the two germline ends. The CDR3 consists of 15 residues. The germline V gene encodes CDR1 KGHSH and CDR2 LQKENI. The CDR3 sequence: CASSPYGGLVETQYF. Here the CDR3 DNA reads TGTGCCAGCTCACCATACGGGGGGCTAGTAGAGACCCAGTACTTC.

The chain combines TRBV7-9 with TRBJ2-3; 15 bases line up with TRBD2. V lost 1 base, J lost 6 bases, and 5 bases stayed unmatched. CDR3 length: 17 amino acids. From germline, CDR1 is SEHNR and CDR2 FQNEAQ (reference sequence). The CDR3 bases are TGTGCCAGCAGCTTAGGATCCGGGACTAGCGGGAGGGATACGCAGTATTTT. This sequence encodes CASSLGSGTSGRDTQYF.

This sequence joins TRBV11-3 and TRBJ2-1, with TRBD1 as a possible D gene (6 bases). Germline values: CDR1 SGHNT, CDR2 YENEEA. This CDR3 contains 14 residues. V lost 4 bases and J 7 bases, leaving 14 bases between the germline ends. CDR3 sequence (DNA): TGTGCCAGCAGCTCACGGTTGGGGGCGAATGAGCAGTTCTTC. It is translated as CASSSRLGANEQFF. The whole variable domain, filled in from reference TRBV11-3 and TRBJ2-1, reads EAGVVQSPRYKIIEKKQPVAFWCNPISGHNTLYWYLQNLGQGPELLIRYENEEAVDDSQLPKDRFSAERLKGVDSTLKIQPAELGDSAVYLCASSSRLGANEQFFGPGTRLTVL.

This clone has only one observation. This chain uses TRBV4-3 with TRBJ2-3, with 8 bases fitting TRBD2. The CDR3 is 16 residues long. The germline V gene encodes CDR1 LGHNA and CDR2 YSLEER. Trimming cost V 2 bases and J 5 bases; bases outside gene matches: 9. The CDR3 DNA follows: TGCGCCAGCAGCCAATGGGGAGCGGGAGTTAAAGATACGCAGTATTTT. It codes for CASSQWGAGVKDTQYF.

This clone was seen once. The CDR3 bases are TGTGCCAGCAGTTACTCGGTAGCAGCGGGATCCTACGAGCAGTACTTC. Encoded protein: CASSYSVAAGSYEQYF. The rearrangement uses TRBV6-5 and TRBJ2-7; TRBD2 matches at 7 bases. The germline V gene encodes CDR1 MNHEY and CDR2 SVGAGI. The CDR3 sequence is 16 residues long. The V and J ends lost 0 bases and 1 base, in that order; junction bases with no gene match: 6.

The genes are TRBV5-1 and TRBJ2-3; D gene uncertain. CDR3 length equals 16 residues. V was pared by 4 bases and J by 5 bases, with 20 bases between. Germline assignment: CDR1 SGHRS and CDR2 YFSETQ. The CDR3 DNA reads TGCGCCAGCAGCGGGCCCATTAAGGTTCCCGAAGATACGCAGTATTTT. Protein sequence: CASSGPIKVPEDTQYF.

This clone was recorded only once. The genes are TRBV20-1 and TRBJ2-7; possibly TRBD1 for D (6 bases). The CDR3 is 11 residues long. Germline-derived CDR1 and CDR2 are DFQATT and SNEGSKA (reference sequence). The CDR3 protein is CSAGDRNEQYF. CDR3 nucleotides: TGCAGCGCAGGGGATCGGAACGAGCAGTACTTC.

This clone was observed a handful of times. This rearrangement joins TRBV10-1 to TRBJ1-1, with D perhaps matching TRBD1 (6 bases). V lost 0 bases and J lost 10, with 12 bases in between. CDR3 size: 13 residues. Germline V gene lookup returns CDR1 WNHNN and CDR2 SYGVQD (reference sequence). The CDR3 region has the DNA TGCGCCAGCAGTGAGTCGGGGGCTGGCGGAGCTTTCTTT. This translates into CASSESGAGGAFF.

V gene TRBV7-8 combines with J gene TRBJ2-5; the D gene is possibly TRBD1 (6 bases). The V gene's germline CDR1 is SGHVS and CDR2 FQNEAQ. The CDR3 runs to 15 residues. Deletions cut 3 bases from V and 5 bases from J, with 16 bases between. This CDR3 reads CASSFTQGNRETQYF. CDR3 DNA sequence: TGTGCCAGCAGCTTTACTCAGGGGAACAGGGAGACCCAGTACTTC.

CDR3 sequence reads: CASRLTSYSNQPQHF. The CDR3 bases are TGTGCCAGCAGACTGACATCCTATAGCAATCAGCCCCAGCATTTT. The J gene is TRBJ1-5, the V gene TRBV6-5; D call uncertain. V lost 6 bases, J lost 0 bases, and 12 bases lay in between. The CDR3 covers 15 residues. Germline CDR1 is MNHEY and CDR2 is SVGAGI.

The chain combines TRBV29-1 with TRBJ2-1; TRBD1 is a possible D gene (7 bases). The CDR3 extends over 12 amino acids. The germline V gene encodes CDR1 SQVTM and CDR2 ANQGSEA. The CDR3 DNA follows: TGCGTTGCGGGACAGTCCTACAATGAGCAGTTCTTC. Its protein product is CVAGQSYNEQFF.

This chain joins TRBV29-1 and TRBJ1-2; the match to TRBD1 covers 7 bases. The CDR3 sequence is 12 residues long. The ends lost 6 bases at V and 7 bases at J; junction bases unmatched: 8. Germline V CDR1 and CDR2: SQVTM, ANQGSEA. The CDR3, as DNA: TGCAGCGTGTTCCCCACAGGGGTTGGCTACACCTTC. Residues: CSVFPTGVGYTF.

Worth noting for this clone: Relative to the germline gene, one junction end is altered; a read error may explain this. CDR3 coding DNA: TGTTCCAGCAGCACAAACATCGGGGAGCTGTTTTTT. This encodes CSSSTNIGELFF. The chain uses TRBV7-9 and TRBJ2-2, with unresolved D. The CDR3 has 12 amino acids. CDR1 and CDR2 (germline): SEHNR, FQNEAQ (reference sequence).

The J gene is TRBJ2-7, the V gene TRBV10-1; D possibly corresponds to TRBD2 (5 bases). The V and J ends lost 0 bases and 2 bases respectively, with 11 bases between them. This CDR3 contains 15 residues. Germline CDR1 is WNHNN and CDR2 is SYGVQD (reference sequence). CDR3 amino acids: CASSESTDYTYEQYF. The CDR3 nucleotides read TGCGCCAGCAGTGAGTCTACAGACTATACCTACGAGCAGTACTTC.

This clone is a singleton in its sample. The rearrangement uses TRBV19 and TRBJ2-1; 8 positions agree with TRBD2. The CDR3 extends over 15 amino acids. V lost 3 bases and J lost 7; bases outside the gene matches: 8. Germline V lookup: CDR1 LNHDA, CDR2 SQIVND (reference sequence). CDR3 in amino acids: CASSMGTSGLNEQFF. CDR3 DNA: TGTGCCAGTAGTATGGGGACTAGTGGACTTAATGAGCAGTTCTTC.

The V and J genes are TRBV7-2 and TRBJ1-1, with 8 bases aligning to TRBD1. The V segment lost 5 bases and the J segment 6 bases; nucleotides outside the gene matches: 14. The CDR3 spans 16 residues. Germline loops: CDR1 SGHTA, CDR2 FQGNSA. For the CDR3, the DNA is TGTGCCAGCAGCCCCACCCTGGCCAGGGGGCACGCTGAAGCTTTCTTT. Its translation is CASSPTLARGHAEAFF. Combining the CDR3 with reference TRBV7-2 and TRBJ1-1 gives the whole variable domain GAGVSQSPSNKVTEKGKDVELRCDPISGHTALYWYRQSLGQGLEFLIYFQGNSAPDKSGLPSDRFSAERTGGSVSTLTIQRTQQEDSAVYLCASSPTLARGHAEAFFGQGTRLTVV.

This clone was counted ten times or more. As DNA, the CDR3 is TGTGCCAGCAGCTCCTTGGGTAGCGGGACAACCGGGGAGCTGTTTTTT. As protein: CASSSLGSGTTGELFF. The rearrangement uses TRBV5-6 and TRBJ2-2, with 8 bases matching TRBD2. The junction had 9 bases not matched to a gene; V was cut back by 3 bases and J by 5 bases. This CDR3 contains 16 residues. CDR1 is SGHDT and CDR2 is YYEEEE in the germline V gene. Combining the CDR3 with reference TRBV5-6 and TRBJ2-2 gives the whole variable domain DAGVTQSPTHLIKTRGQQVTLRCSPKSGHDTVSWYQQALGQGPQFIFQYYEEEERQRGNFPDRFSGHQFPNYSSELNVNALLLGDSALYLCASSSLGSGTTGELFFGEGSRLTVL.

V is TRBV4-3 and J is TRBJ2-6; D unresolved. The CDR3 runs to 15 residues. Germline V gene lookup returns CDR1 LGHNA and CDR2 YSLEER. V lost 1 base to trimming and J lost 1 base, with 5 bases between them. The DNA of the CDR3 is TGCGCCAGCAGCCAAGGGCCTTCTGGGGCCAACGTCCTGACTTTC. Its translation is CASSQGPSGANVLTF.

This chain links TRBV28 with TRBJ2-7; D is perhaps TRBD2 (6 bases). CDR1 MDHEN and CDR2 SYDVKM come from the germline V gene. V was pared by 7 bases and J by 7 bases, with 17 bases between. The CDR3 has 13 residues. In nucleotides, the CDR3 is TGTGCCAGCAAAAGGAGGGCAGCTGGTGAGCAGTACTTC. This encodes CASKRRAAGEQYF.

The CDR3 region is CASSDGRRKQYF. The DNA of the CDR3 is TGTGCCAGCAGCGACGGGCGGAGGAAGCAGTACTTC. V gene TRBV7-6 combines with J gene TRBJ2-7; TRBD2 is a possible D gene (5 bases). This CDR3 is built from 12 residues. Trimming cost V 5 bases and J 8 bases, with 13 bases left between them. Germline CDR1 SGHVS, CDR2 FNYEAQ. Full variable domain (remainder filled in from reference TRBV7-6 and TRBJ2-7): GAGVSQSPRYKVTKRGQDVALRCDPISGHVSLYWYRQALGQGPEFLTYFNYEAQQDKSGLPNDRFSAERPEGSISTLTIQRTEQRDSAMYRCASSDGRRKQYFGPGTRLTVT.

This chain connects TRBV5-1 to TRBJ1-2, with 10 bases that match TRBD1. Trimming at V came to 0 bases and at J to 1 base, leaving 3 bases not matched to a gene. The CDR3 runs to 16 residues. Germline lookup yields CDR1 SGHRS and CDR2 YFSETQ. The CDR3 region is CASSLAGDRGNYGYTF. DNA of the CDR3: TGCGCCAGCAGCTTGGCAGGGGACAGGGGTAACTATGGCTACACCTTC.